This T cell receptor beta chain was documented in a study of response to subunit inactivated influenza vaccine. Study-level points and caveats: Few additional T cells are recruited per seasonal influenza vaccination, authors suggested.

TCRdb analysed the RT-PCR reads with MiXCR anew, one entry per CDR3 protein. Counted here are around 300,000 distinct CDR3 sequences, roughly 22% occurring once; the ten biggest clones make up 10%. This clonotype was found once. Antigen: not known. In germline, CDR1 is GTSNPN, CDR2 SVGIG (reference sequence). V dropped 0 bases and J dropped 5 bases, with 8 bases sitting between them. This CDR3 contains 12 residues. Source: PBMCs from blood, taken 21 months after vaccination. The chain joins TRBV30 to TRBJ2-7; D not resolved. The clonotype originates from a man aged 50 to 69 who received an inactivated influenza vaccine. The CDR3 protein is CAWSVGRNEQYF. CDR3 in DNA: TGTGCCTGGAGTGTAGGCAGAAACGAGCAGTACTTC.